These 7 T cell receptor beta chains share one sample of origin, sequenced in a study of T cell responses to AZD1222 COVID-19 vaccine. Here immunoSEQ multiplex PCR was the method, and the copy in TCRdb shows in-frame clones only, minus some. The sample has about 82,000 clones, approximately 83% seen once. The input for sequencing was peripheral blood, taken 28 days after the second AZD1222 dose. The receptor set was obtained from an adult who received the AZD1222 COVID-19 vaccine.

This chain uses TRBV30 with TRBJ1-1; D gene unclear. CDR1 and CDR2 from the germline V gene are GTSNPN and SVGIG (reference sequence). The CDR3 has 11 amino acids. The V gene lost 7 bases and the J gene lost 8 bases, with 14 bases spanning the gap. The CDR3 nucleotides read TGTGCCTCGACCCTCCGGAAAGAAGCTTTCTTT. It yields the protein CASTLRKEAFF.

The chain employs TRBV19 and TRBJ1-5, with unresolved D. This CDR3 is 14 amino acids long. V was pared by 6 bases and J by 2 bases, with 11 bases between. Germline loops: CDR1 LNHDA, CDR2 SQIVND (reference sequence). The CDR3 DNA reads as TGTGCCAGTAGGCCCAAGGAAGGCAATCAGCCCCAGCATTTT. Translated: CASRPKEGNQPQHF.

This chain uses TRBV6-5 with TRBJ1-3; D call uncertain. Germline CDR1 MNHEY, CDR2 SVGAGI. The CDR3 consists of 13 residues. Trimming cost V 3 bases and J 0 bases, with 3 bases left between them. CDR3 in amino acids: CASSYVSGNTIYF. In DNA form, the CDR3 reads TGTGCCAGCAGTTATGTCTCTGGAAACACCATATATTTT.

V and J are TRBV24-1 and TRBJ2-3, with D perhaps assigned TRBD1 or TRBD2 (6 bases each). Per the germline V gene, CDR1 is KGHDR and CDR2 is SFDVKD. There are 18 residues in the CDR3. V was pared by 3 bases and J by 5 bases, with 23 bases between. The CDR3 region has the DNA TGTGCCACCAGTGATCACGGTGGGGGGCGAAGCTATATAGATACGCAGTATTTT. Encoded protein: CATSDHGGGRSYIDTQYF.

This sequence joins TRBV28 and TRBJ1-1; TRBD1 matches 7 bases. The CDR3 is made up of 13 amino acids. V dropped 8 bases and J dropped 5; count of bases not matched to a gene: 8. Per the germline V gene, CDR1 is MDHEN and CDR2 is SYDVKM. CDR3 in amino acids: CASSRPGGTEAFF. In nucleotides, the CDR3 is TGTGCCAGCTCCCGCCCAGGGGGTACTGAAGCTTTCTTT.

The chain joins TRBV5-1 to TRBJ2-7; D remains unclear. Germline values: CDR1 SGHRS, CDR2 YFSETQ. This CDR3 region has 13 residues. The V end lost 0 bases, the J end lost 4 bases, and 8 bases lay between the germline ends. CDR3 DNA: TGCGCCAGCAGCTTGGGGACCGATTACGAGCAGTACGTC. The encoded protein is CASSLGTDYEQYV.

The DNA for the CDR3 is TGTGCCAGCAGAACTCGGGGGGTAGCGGGAGTTTATGAGCAGTTCTTC. This encodes CASRTRGVAGVYEQFF. This chain uses TRBV2 with TRBJ2-1, with TRBD2 identical over 9 bases. V shed 6 bases, J shed 8 bases, and the junction held 14 bases outside the gene matches. The length of the CDR3 is 16 residues. The germline CDR1 and CDR2 sequences are SNHLY and FYNNEI.